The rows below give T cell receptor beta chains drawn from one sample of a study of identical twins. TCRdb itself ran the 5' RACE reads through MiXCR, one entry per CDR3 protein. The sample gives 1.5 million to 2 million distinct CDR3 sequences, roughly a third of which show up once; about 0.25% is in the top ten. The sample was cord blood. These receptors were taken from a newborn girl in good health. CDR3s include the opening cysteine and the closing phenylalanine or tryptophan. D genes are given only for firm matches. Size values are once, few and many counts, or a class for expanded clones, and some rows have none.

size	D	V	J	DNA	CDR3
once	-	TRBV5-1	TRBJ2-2	TGCGCCAGCAGCTCCTACGTCGGGGAGCTGTTTTTT	CASSSYVGELFF
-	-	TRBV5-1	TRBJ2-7	TGCGCCAGCAGCTTACTAGTGGGGGGCTCCTACGAGCAGTACTTC	CASSLLVGGSYEQYF
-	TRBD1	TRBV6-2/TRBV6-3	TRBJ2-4	TGTGCCAGCAGTTACTGGGACAGTCTAGCCAAAAACATTCAGTACTTC	CASSYWDSLAKNIQYF
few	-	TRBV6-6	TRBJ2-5	TGTGCCAGCAGTTACTCATGGGGCCAAGAGACCCAGTACTTC	CASSYSWGQETQYF
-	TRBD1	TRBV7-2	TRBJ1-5	TGTGCCAGCAGCTCGACAGGGTTTAGTCAGCCCCAGCATTTT	CASSSTGFSQPQHF
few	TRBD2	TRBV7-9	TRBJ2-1	TGTGCCACCCGTCCCGGGACTAGCAATTTTTACAATGAGCAGTTCTTC	CATRPGTSNFYNEQFF
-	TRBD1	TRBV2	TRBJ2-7	TGTGCCAGCAGTGATGGGGACAGGGGGCCAACCTACGAGCAGTACTTC	CASSDGDRGPTYEQYF
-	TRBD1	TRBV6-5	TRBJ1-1	TGTGCCAGCAGTTACTTAGGGACAGGGAACACTGAAGCTTTCTTT	CASSYLGTGNTEAFF
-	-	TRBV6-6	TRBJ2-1	TGTGCCAGCAGTTACCGCCGGGACTACAATGAGCAGTTCTTC	CASSYRRDYNEQFF
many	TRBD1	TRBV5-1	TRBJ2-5	TGCGCCAGCAGCTTGACAGGGGGCAAAGAGACCCAGTACTTC	CASSLTGGKETQYF
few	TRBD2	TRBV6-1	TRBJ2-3	TGTGCCAGCAGTGAAGCCCCTAGCGGGGGATTATTCACAGATACGCAGTATTTT	CASSEAPSGGLFTDTQYF
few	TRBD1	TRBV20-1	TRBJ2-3	TGCAGTGCCGAGACAGGGAGCACAGATACGCAGTATTTT	CSAETGSTDTQYF
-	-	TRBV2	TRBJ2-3	TGTGCCTGCACGCGGGCTTACTCTAGCACAGATACGCAGTATTTT	CACTRAYSSTDTQYF
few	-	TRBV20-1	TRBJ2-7	TGCAGTGCTTACAGGGTTAACTACGAGCAGTACTTC	CSAYRVNYEQYF
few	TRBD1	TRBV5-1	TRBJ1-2	TGCGCCAGCAGCTTGGCCGGGAACAGGGGCGACTATGGCTACACCTTC	CASSLAGNRGDYGYTF
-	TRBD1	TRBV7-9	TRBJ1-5	TGTGCCAGCAGCTTGGGGGACAGGTCTCTCGGTCAGCCCCAGCATTTT	CASSLGDRSLGQPQHF
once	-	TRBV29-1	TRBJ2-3	-	CSVVGQGNADTRYF
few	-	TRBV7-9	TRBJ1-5	TGTGCCAGCAGTCTTACAGGGCCCCAGCCCCAGCATTTT	CASSLTGPQPQHF
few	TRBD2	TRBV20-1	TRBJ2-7	TGCAGTGCCGGGACTAGCGGGGAATACGAGCAGTACTTC	CSAGTSGEYEQYF
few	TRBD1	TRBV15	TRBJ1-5	TGTGCCACCAGCAACCAGGGGGTCAGCAATCAGCCCCAGCATTTT	CATSNQGVSNQPQHF
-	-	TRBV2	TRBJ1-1	TGTGCCAGCAGTGAGATTAACACTGAAGCTTTCTTT	CASSEINTEAFF
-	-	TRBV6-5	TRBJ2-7	TGTGCCAGCAGTTACCTCGGGGGACTCTACGAGCAGTACTTC	CASSYLGGLYEQYF
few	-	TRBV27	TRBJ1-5	TGTGCCAGCGGGCAGCCCCAGCATTTT	CASGQPQHF
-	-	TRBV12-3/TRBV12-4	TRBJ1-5	TGTGCCAGCAGTCTCAACAGGGAGTGGAACAATCAGCCCCAGCATTTT	CASSLNREWNNQPQHF
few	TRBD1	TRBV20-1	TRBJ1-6	TGCAGTGCTAAGATACCGGGACAGCTTTCACCCCTCCACTTT	CSAKIPGQLSPLHF
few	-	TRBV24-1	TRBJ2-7	TGTGCCACCAGTGATTACGGGGTTCGGGAGCAGTACTTC	CATSDYGVREQYF
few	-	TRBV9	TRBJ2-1	TGTGCCAGCAGCCGTAGTCTACTAGCCTCCTACAATGAGCAGTTCTTC	CASSRSLLASYNEQFF
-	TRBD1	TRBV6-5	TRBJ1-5	TGTGCCAGCAGTACGACAGGGGCGGAGCAGCCCCAGCATTTT	CASSTTGAEQPQHF
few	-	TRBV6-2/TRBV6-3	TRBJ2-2	TGTGCCAGCACCGAGTCATTCACCGGGGAGCTGTTTTTT	CASTESFTGELFF
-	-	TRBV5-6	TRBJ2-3	TGTGCCAGCAGAAAGTGGAGGGCGGGATCACATACGCAGTATTTT	CASRKWRAGSHTQYF
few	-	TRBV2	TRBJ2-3	TGTGCCAGCAGTGTAGTAGGTCGGGATACGCAGTATTTT	CASSVVGRDTQYF
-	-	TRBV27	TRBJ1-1	TGTGCCAGCTGCCGGCCTGGATCCGGAAACACTGAAGCTTTCTTT	CASCRPGSGNTEAFF
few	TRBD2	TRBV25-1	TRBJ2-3	TGTGCCAGCAGTGATTTCAAAGGGACTAGCGGGGGATCAGATACGCAGTATTTT	CASSDFKGTSGGSDTQYF
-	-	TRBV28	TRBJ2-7	TGTGCCAGCAGTTTAATCTCCAGGGGCTCCTTTGAGCAGTACTTC	CASSLISRGSFEQYF
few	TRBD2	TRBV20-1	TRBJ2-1	TGCAGTGCTAGAGGACGATCGGGAGTAGCGGGGTCCTCCTACAATGAGCAGTTCTTC	CSARGRSGVAGSSYNEQFF
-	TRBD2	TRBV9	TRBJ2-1	TGTGCCAGCAGCACCCGACTAGCGGCATACAATGAGCAGTTCTTC	CASSTRLAAYNEQFF
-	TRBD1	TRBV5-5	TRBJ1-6	TGTGCCAGCAGCTTGGACGACAGGGTCCACTCCTATAATTCACCCCTCCACTTT	CASSLDDRVHSYNSPLHF
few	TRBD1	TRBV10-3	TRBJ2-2	TGTGCCGTGGGACAGGTTTACACCGGGGAGCTGTTTTTT	CAVGQVYTGELFF
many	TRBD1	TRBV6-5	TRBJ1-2	TGTGCCAGCAGCCCTTACGGGGAACAGGGGAATGGCTACACCTTC	CASSPYGEQGNGYTF
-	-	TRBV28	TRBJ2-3	TGTGCCAGCAGTTCCGGGCGGGGAGCGGCAGATACGCAGTATTTT	CASSSGRGAADTQYF
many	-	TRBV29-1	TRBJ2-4	TGCAGCGTCGAAAGGTACACCCAAGCCAAAAACATTCAGTACTTC	CSVERYTQAKNIQYF
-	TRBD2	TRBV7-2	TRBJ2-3	TGTGCCAGCACCATAGCGGGAGGGCCGGCAGATACGCAGTATTTT	CASTIAGGPADTQYF
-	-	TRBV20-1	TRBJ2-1	TGCAGTGCTCCTAAGCATGGGGGACCTAATGAGCAGTTCTTC	CSAPKHGGPNEQFF
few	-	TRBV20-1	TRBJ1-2	TGCAGTGCTAGTTACGGGACTTACGATGGCTACACCTTC	CSASYGTYDGYTF
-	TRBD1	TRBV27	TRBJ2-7	TGTGCCAGCAGTGCATCCGGGACAGCCGAGCAGTACTTC	CASSASGTAEQYF
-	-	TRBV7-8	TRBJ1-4	TGTGCCAGCAGCTTAGGGCCGACCCCCAATGAAAAACTGTTTTTT	CASSLGPTPNEKLFF
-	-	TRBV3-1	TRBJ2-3	TGTGCCAGCAGACTGGCTACCACAGATACGCAGTATTTT	CASRLATTDTQYF
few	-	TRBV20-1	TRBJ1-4	TGCAGTGCTCGAGGACAGAATGAAAAACTGTTTTTT	CSARGQNEKLFF
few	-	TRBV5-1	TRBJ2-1	TGTGCCAGCAGTTTTCCATCTTACAATGAGCAGTTCTTC	CASSFPSYNEQFF
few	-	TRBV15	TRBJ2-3	TGTGCCACCAGCAGAGATGGACCAGATACGCAGTATTTT	CATSRDGPDTQYF